This TCR beta chain was recovered during a study of early T cells in non-severe SARS-CoV-2 infection. Overall study: Sequencing input comprised bulk RNA from unsorted whole blood; chain pairing was not available. Findings of the study overall: Using VDJdb, the matching emphasized anti-spike CD8 responses while missing private and CD4 specificities.

As to this clonotype: Its antigen is currently unknown.

Unique molecular identifiers were affixed to single, distinct cDNA molecules. TCRdb fed the 5' RACE reads into MiXCR, producing one record per CDR3 protein. The table records 70,000 to 85,000 distinct CDR3 sequences, more than 10% of them present only once. This CDR3 contains 13 residues. The germline V gene has CDR1 DFQATT and CDR2 SNEGSKA (reference sequence). V lost 0 bases to trimming and J lost 8 bases; unmatched junction nucleotides: 4. This TCR was recovered from an adult who was a healthcare worker with PCR-confirmed SARS-CoV-2 infection or an uninfected control (not recorded which). The chain is built from TRBV20-1 and TRBJ2-1; TRBD1 matches 7 bases. The sample was whole blood. The CDR3 protein is CSARDQGVYEQFF. In DNA, the CDR3 is TGCAGTGCTAGAGATCAGGGGGTCTATGAGCAGTTCTTC.